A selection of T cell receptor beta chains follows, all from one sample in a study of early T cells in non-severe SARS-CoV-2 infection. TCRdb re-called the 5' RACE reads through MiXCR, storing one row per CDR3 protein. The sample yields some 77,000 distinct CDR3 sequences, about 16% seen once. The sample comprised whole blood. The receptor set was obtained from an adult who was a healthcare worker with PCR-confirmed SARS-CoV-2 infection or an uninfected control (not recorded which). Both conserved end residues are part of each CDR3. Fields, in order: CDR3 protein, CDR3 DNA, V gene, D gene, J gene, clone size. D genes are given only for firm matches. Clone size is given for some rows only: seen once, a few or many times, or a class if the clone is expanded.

CASSSNPGEMNEQFF	TGTGCCAGCAGTTCGAACCCAGGGGAAATGAATGAGCAGTTCTTC	TRBV7-9	NA	TRBJ2-1	many
CASGGTGDSGELFF	TGTGCCAGCGGTGGGACAGGGGATTCGGGGGAGCTGTTTTTT	TRBV12-3/TRBV12-4	TRBD1	TRBJ2-2	many
CASSQIDANTGELFF	TGTGCCAGCTCCCAGATAGACGCGAACACCGGGGAGCTGTTTTTT	TRBV18	NA	TRBJ2-2	few
CASSVSWTGKGNTIYF	TGTGCCAGCAGCGTATCATGGACAGGGAAAGGAAACACCATATATTTT	TRBV9	TRBD1	TRBJ1-3	NA
CASSLDRYRGAYNEQFF	TGTGCCAGCAGCTTAGATCGGTATCGGGGGGCCTACAATGAGCAGTTCTTC	TRBV11-2	TRBD2	TRBJ2-1	few
CASSSTPLNGELFF	TGTGCCAGCAGTAGCACACCTTTGAACGGGGAGCTGTTTTTT	TRBV11-3	NA	TRBJ2-2	NA
CSARGESSYEQYF	TGCAGTGCTAGAGGGGAGTCGTCCTACGAGCAGTACTTC	TRBV20-1	NA	TRBJ2-7	NA
CASRLPGQVSYEQYF	TGTGCAAGTCGCTTGCCGGGACAGGTATCCTACGAGCAGTACTTC	TRBV12-2	NA	TRBJ2-7	NA
CSVLTQYEQYF	TGCAGCGTCCTTACCCAATACGAGCAGTACTTC	TRBV29-1	NA	TRBJ2-7	few
CASSGSWVPNTEAFF	TGTGCCAGCAGTGGTTCGTGGGTCCCGAACACTGAAGCTTTCTTT	TRBV6-1	NA	TRBJ1-1	NA
CASSLAGGLSTDTQYF	TGTGCCAGCAGTTTAGCGGGAGGGCTAAGCACAGATACGCAGTATTTT	TRBV28	TRBD2	TRBJ2-3	NA
CASRREGATDTQYF	TGTGCCAGCAGGAGGGAGGGGGCCACAGATACGCAGTATTTT	TRBV6-5	NA	TRBJ2-3	few
CAGRQGATEAFF	TGTGCCGGACGACAGGGGGCTACTGAAGCTTTCTTT	TRBV6-1	TRBD1	TRBJ1-1	NA
CASSPRSYNEQFF	TGTGCCAGCAGTCCCCGATCGTACAATGAGCAGTTCTTC	TRBV12-3/TRBV12-4	NA	TRBJ2-1	NA